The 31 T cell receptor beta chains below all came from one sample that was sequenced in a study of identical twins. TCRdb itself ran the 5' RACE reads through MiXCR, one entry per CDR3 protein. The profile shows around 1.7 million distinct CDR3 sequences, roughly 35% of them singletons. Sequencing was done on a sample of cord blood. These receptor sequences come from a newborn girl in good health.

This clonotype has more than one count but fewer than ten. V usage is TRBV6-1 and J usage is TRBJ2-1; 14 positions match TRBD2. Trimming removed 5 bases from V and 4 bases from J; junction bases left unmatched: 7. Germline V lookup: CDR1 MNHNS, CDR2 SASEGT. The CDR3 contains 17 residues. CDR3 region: CASSTWTSGRSYNEQFF. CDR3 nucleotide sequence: TGTGCCAGCAGTACCTGGACTAGCGGGAGGTCTTACAATGAGCAGTTCTTC.

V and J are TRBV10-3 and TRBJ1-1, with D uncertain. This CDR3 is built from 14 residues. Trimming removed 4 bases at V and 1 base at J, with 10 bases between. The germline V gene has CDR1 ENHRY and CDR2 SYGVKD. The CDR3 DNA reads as TGTGCCATCAGTGTATTCGGGGAGAACACTGAAGCTTTCTTT. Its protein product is CAISVFGENTEAFF.

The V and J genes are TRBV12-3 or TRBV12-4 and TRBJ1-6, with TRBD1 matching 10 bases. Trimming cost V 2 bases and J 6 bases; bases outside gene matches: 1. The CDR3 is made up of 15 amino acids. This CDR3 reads CASSLWDRGNSPLHF. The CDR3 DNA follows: TGTGCCAGCAGTTTATGGGACAGGGGTAATTCACCCCTCCACTTT.

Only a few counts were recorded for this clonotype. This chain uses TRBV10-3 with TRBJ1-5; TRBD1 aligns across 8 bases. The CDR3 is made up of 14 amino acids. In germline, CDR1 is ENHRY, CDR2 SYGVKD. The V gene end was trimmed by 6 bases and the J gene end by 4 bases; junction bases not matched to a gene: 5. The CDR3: CAIRGDRWNQPQHF. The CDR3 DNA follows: TGTGCCATCAGGGGGGACAGGTGGAATCAGCCCCAGCATTTT.

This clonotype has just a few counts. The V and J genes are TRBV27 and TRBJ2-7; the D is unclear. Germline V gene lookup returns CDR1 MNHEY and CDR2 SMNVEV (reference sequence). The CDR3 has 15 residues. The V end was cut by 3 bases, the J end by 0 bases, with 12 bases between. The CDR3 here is CASSLSPSLSYEQYF. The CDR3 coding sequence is TGTGCCAGCAGTTTGTCGCCTTCTCTCTCCTACGAGCAGTACTTC.

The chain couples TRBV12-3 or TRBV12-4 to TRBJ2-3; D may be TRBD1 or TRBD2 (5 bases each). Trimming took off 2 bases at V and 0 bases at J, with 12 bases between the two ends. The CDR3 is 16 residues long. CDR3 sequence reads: CASSLTGAISTDTQYF. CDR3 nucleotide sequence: TGTGCCAGCAGTTTAACCGGGGCTATTAGCACAGATACGCAGTATTTT.

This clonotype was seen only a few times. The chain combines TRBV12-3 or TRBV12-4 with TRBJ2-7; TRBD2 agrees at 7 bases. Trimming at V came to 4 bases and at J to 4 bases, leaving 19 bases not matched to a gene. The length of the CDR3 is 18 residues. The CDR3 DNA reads TGTGCCAGCAGTTCCCGCGATAGAGTTCGCGGGGGAGTATACGAGCAGTACTTC. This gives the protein CASSSRDRVRGGVYEQYF.

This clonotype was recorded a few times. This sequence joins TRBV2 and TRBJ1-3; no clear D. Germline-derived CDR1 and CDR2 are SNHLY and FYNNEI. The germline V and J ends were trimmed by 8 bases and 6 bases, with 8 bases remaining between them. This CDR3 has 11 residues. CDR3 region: CASRTINTIYF. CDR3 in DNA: TGTGCCAGCCGTACAATAAACACCATATATTTT. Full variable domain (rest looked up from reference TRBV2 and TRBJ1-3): EPEVTQTPSHQVTQMGQEVILRCVPISNHLYFYWYRQILGQKVEFLVSFYNNEISEKSEIFDDQFSVERPDGSNFTLKIRSTKLEDSAMYFCASRTINTIYFGEGSWLTVV.

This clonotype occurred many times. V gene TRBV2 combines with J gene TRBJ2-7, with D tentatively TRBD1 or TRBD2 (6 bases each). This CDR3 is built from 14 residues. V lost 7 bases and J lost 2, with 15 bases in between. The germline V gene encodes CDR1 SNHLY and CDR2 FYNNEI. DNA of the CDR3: TGTGCCAGCAAGGGCGGGACAAACACCTACGAGCAGTACTTC. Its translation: CASKGGTNTYEQYF.

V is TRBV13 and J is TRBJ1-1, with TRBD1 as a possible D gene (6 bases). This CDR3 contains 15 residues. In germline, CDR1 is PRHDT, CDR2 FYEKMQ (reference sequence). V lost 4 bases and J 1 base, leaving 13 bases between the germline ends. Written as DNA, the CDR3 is TGTGCCAGCAGCTGGGACCGGGACAAGAACACTGAAGCTTTCTTT. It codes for CASSWDRDKNTEAFF.

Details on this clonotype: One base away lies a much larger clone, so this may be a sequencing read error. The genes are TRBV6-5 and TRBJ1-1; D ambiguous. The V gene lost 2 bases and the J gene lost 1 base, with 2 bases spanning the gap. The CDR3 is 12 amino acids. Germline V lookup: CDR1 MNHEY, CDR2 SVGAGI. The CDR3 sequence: CASSYKNTEAFF. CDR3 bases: TGTGCCAGCAGTTACAAGAACACTGAAGCTTTCTTT.

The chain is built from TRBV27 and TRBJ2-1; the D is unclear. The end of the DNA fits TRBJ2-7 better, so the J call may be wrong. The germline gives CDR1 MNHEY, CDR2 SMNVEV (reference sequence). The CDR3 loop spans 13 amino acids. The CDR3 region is CASSFGPVDEQYF. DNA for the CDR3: TGTGCCAGCAGTTTTGGTCCGGTCGATGAGCAGTACTTC.

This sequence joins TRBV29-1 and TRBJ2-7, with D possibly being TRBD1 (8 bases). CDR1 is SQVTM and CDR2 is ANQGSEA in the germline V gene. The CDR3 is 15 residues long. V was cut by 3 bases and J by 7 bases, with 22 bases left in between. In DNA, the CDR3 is TGCAGCGTTGAGGACAGGGCTAGCGGTTACAATGAGCAGTACTTC. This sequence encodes CSVEDRASGYNEQYF.

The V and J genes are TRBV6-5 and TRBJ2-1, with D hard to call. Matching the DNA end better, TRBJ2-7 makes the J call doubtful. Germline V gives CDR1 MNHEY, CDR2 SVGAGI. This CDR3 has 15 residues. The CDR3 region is CASSSDPSSYNEQYF. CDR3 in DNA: TGTGCCAGCAGTTCGGACCCGAGCTCCTACAATGAGCAGTACTTC.

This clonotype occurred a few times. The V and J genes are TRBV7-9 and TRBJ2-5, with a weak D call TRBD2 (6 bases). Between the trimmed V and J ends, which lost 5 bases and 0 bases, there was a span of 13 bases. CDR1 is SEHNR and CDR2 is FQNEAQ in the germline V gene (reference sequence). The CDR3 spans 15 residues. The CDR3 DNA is TGTGCCAGCAGCCCCGGGAGTATAGACCAAGAGACCCAGTACTTC. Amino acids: CASSPGSIDQETQYF.

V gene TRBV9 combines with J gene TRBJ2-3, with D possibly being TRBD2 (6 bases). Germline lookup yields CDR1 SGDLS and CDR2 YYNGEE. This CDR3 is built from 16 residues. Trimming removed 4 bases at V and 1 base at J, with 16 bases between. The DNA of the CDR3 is TGTGCCAGCAGCTCCGGGACTGCTCACGGCACAGATACGCAGTATTTT. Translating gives CASSSGTAHGTDTQYF.

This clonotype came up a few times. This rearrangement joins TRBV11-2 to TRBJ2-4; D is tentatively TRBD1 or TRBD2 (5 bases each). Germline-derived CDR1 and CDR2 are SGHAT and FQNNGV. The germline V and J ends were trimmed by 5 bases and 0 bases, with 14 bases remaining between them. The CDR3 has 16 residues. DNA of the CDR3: TGTGCCAGCAGCCCAGGGAGAGTATTAGCCAAAAACATTCAGTACTTC. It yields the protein CASSPGRVLAKNIQYF.

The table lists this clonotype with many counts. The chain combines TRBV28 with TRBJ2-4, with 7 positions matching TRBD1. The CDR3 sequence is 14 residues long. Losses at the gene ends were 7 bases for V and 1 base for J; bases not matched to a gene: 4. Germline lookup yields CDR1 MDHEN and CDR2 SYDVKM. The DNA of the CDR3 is TGTGCCAGCACCCTACAGGGGGCCAAAAACATTCAGTACTTC. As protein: CASTLQGAKNIQYF.

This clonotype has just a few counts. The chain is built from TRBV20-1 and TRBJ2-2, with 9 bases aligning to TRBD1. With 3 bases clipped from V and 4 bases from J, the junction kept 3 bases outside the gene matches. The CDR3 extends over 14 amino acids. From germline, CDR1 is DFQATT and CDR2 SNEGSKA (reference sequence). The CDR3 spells CSARGTGLTGELFF. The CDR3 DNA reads TGCAGTGCTAGGGGGACAGGGCTCACCGGGGAGCTGTTTTTT.

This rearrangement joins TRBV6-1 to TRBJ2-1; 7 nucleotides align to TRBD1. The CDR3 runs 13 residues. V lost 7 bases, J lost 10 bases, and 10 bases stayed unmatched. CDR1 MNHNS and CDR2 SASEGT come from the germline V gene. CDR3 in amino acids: CASKIATGSEQFF. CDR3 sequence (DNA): TGTGCCAGCAAGATAGCGACAGGGAGCGAGCAGTTCTTC.

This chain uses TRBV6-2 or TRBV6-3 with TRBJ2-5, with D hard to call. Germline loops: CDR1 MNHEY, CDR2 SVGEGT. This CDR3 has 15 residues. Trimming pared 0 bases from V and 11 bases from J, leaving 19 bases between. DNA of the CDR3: TGTGCCAGCAGTTACTCTCGACCCCGTGGGAATGAGCAGTACTTC. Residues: CASSYSRPRGNEQYF.

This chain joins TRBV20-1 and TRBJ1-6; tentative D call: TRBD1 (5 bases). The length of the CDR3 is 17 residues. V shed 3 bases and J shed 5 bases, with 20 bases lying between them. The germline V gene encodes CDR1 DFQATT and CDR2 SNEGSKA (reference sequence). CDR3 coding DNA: TGCAGTGCTAGCGGGGGTTTATGGAGACGACATAATTCACCCCTCCACTTT. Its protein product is CSASGGLWRRHNSPLHF.

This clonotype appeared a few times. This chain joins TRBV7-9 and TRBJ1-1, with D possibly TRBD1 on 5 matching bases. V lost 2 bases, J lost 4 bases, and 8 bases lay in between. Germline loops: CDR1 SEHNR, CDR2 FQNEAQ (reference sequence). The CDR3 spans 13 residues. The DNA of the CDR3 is TGTGCCAGCAGCTTATTGGGGCGCACTGAAGCTTTCTTT. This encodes CASSLLGRTEAFF.

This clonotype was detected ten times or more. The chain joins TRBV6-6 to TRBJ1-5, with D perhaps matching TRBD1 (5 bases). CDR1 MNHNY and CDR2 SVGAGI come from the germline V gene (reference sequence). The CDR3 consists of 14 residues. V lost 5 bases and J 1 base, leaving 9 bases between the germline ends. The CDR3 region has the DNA TGTGCCAGCAGTAGGGGATCCAGCAATCAGCCCCAGCATTTT. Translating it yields CASSRGSSNQPQHF.

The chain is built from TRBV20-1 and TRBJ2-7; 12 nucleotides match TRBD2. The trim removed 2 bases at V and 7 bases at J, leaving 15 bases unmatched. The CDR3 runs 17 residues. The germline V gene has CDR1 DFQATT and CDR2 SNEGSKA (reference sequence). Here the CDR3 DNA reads TGCAGTGCTAGACTAGCGGGGGGGTGGGGCACTTACAATGAGCAGTACTTC. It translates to CSARLAGGWGTYNEQYF.

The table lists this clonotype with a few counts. CDR3 amino acids: CASTLGQSPNNEQFF. Written as DNA, the CDR3 is TGCGCCAGCACCCTGGGACAGTCCCCAAACAATGAGCAGTTCTTC. The V and J genes are TRBV5-1 and TRBJ2-1, with 7 bases aligning to TRBD1. The CDR3 consists of 15 residues. The ends lost 6 bases at V and 5 bases at J; junction bases unmatched: 11. The germline gives CDR1 SGHRS, CDR2 YFSETQ.

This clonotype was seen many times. CDR3 protein: CASSEVGLSTDTQYF. The CDR3 coding sequence is TGCGCCAGCAGTGAAGTGGGGTTAAGCACAGATACGCAGTATTTT. The genes are TRBV10-1 and TRBJ2-3; D is uncertain. Trimming left V 3 bases short and J 0 bases short, with 10 bases between. CDR3 length: 15 amino acids. CDR1 and CDR2 from the germline V gene are WNHNN and SYGVQD (reference sequence).

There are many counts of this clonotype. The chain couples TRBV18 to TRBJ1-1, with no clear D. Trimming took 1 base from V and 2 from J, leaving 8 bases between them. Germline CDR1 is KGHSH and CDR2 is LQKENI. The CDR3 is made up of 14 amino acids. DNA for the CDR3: TGTGCCAGCTCACCACAGGGATTAAACACTGAAGCTTTCTTT. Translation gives CASSPQGLNTEAFF.

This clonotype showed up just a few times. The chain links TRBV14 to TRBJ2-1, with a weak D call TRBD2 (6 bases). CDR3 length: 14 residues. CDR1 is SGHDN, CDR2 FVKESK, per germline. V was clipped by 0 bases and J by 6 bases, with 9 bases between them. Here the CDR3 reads CASSQDPRGNEQFF. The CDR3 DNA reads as TGTGCCAGCAGCCAAGATCCGCGGGGCAATGAGCAGTTCTTC.

The CDR3 loop reads CASSPLLGDQPQHF. In nucleotides, the CDR3 is TGTGCCAGCAGCCCACTTCTGGGGGATCAGCCCCAGCATTTT. The V and J genes are TRBV6-5 and TRBJ1-5; D might be TRBD1 (5 bases). Germline V lookup: CDR1 MNHEY, CDR2 SVGAGI. V lost 6 bases and J lost 5, with 14 bases in between. The CDR3 runs to 14 residues.

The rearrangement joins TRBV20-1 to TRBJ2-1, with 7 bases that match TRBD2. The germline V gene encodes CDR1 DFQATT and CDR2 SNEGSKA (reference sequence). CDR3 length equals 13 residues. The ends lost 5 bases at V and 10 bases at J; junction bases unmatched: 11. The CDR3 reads CSASGLELYEQFF. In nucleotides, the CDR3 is TGCAGTGCTTCCGGACTAGAGCTCTACGAGCAGTTCTTC.